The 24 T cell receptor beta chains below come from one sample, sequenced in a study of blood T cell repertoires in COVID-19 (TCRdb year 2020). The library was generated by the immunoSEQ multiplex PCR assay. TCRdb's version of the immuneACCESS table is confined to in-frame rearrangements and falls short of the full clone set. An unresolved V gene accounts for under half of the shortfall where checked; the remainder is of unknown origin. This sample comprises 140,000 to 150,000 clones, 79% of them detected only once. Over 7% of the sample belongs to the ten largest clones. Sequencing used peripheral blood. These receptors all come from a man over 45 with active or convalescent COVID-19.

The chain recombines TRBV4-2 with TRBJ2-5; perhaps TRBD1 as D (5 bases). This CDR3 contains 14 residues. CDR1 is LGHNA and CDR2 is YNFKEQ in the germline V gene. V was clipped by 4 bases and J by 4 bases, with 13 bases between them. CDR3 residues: CASSPVGAAETQYF. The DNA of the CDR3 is TGTGCCAGCAGCCCAGTTGGGGCGGCAGAGACCCAGTACTTC.

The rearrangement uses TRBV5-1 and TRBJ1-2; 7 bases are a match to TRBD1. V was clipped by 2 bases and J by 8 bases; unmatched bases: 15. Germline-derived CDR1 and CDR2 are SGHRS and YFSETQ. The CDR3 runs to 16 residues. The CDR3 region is CASSFNFGTEIYGYTF. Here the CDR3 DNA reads TGCGCCAGCAGCTTTAATTTTGGGACAGAAATTTACGGCTACACCTTC.

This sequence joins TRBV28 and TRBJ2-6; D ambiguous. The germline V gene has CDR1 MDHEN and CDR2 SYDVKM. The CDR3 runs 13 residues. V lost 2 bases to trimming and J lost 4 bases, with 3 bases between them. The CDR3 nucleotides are TGTGCCAGCAGTTTAGAGGGGGCCAACGTCCTGACTTTC. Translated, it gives CASSLEGANVLTF.

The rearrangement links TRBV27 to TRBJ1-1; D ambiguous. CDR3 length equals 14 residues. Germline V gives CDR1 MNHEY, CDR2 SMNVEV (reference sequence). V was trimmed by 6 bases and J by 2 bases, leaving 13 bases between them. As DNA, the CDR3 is TGTGCCAGCAGGCTTGCCGGAGTTAACACTGAAGCTTTCTTT. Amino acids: CASRLAGVNTEAFF.

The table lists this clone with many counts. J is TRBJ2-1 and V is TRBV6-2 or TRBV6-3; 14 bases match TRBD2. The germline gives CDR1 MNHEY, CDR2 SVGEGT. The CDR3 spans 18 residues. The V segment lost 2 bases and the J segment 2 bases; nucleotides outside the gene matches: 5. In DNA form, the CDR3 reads TGTGCCAGCAGTTACCGTCGACTAGCGGGAGGGACCTACAATGAGCAGTTCTTC. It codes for CASSYRRLAGGTYNEQFF.

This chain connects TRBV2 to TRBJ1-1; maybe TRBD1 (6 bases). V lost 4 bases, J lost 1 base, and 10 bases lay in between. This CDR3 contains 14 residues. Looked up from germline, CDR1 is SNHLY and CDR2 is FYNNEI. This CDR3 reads CASSGQDKNTEAFF. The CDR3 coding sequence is TGTGCCAGCAGTGGACAGGATAAGAACACTGAAGCTTTCTTT.

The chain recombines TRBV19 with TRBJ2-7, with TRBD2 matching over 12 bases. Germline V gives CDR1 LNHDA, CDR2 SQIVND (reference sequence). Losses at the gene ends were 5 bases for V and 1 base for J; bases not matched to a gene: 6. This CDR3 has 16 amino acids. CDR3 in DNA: TGTGCCAGTAGTTCCAGGACTAGCGGGACTTCCTACGAGCAGTACTTC. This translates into CASSSRTSGTSYEQYF.

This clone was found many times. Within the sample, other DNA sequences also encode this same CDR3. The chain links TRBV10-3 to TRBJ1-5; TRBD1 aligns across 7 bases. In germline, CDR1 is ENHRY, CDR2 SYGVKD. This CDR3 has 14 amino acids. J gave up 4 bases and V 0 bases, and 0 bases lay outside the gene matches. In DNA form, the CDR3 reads TGTGCCATCAGTGAGTCGACAGGGAATCAGCCCCAGCATTTT. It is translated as CAISESTGNQPQHF.

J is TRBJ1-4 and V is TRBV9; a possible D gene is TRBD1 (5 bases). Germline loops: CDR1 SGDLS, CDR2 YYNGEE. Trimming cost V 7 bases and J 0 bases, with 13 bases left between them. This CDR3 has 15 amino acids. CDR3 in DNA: TGTGCCAGCGGGGGGACCGTTGCAACTAATGAAAAACTGTTTTTT. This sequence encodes CASGGTVATNEKLFF. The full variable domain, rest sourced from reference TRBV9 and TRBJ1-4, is DSGVTQTPKHLITATGQRVTLRCSPRSGDLSVYWYQQSLDQGLQFLIQYYNGEERAKGNILERFSAQQFPDLHSELNLSSLELGDSALYFCASGGTVATNEKLFFGSGTQLSVL.

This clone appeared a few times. CDR3 region: CASSDTLGQNYGYTF. In nucleotides, the CDR3 is TGTGCCAGCAGTGATACCTTGGGACAGAACTATGGCTACACCTTC. The V and J genes are TRBV6-1 and TRBJ1-2, with 7 nucleotides matching TRBD1. Unmatched junction bases numbered 6, after V lost 3 bases and J lost 2 bases. Germline assignment: CDR1 MNHNS and CDR2 SASEGT. The CDR3 is made up of 15 amino acids.

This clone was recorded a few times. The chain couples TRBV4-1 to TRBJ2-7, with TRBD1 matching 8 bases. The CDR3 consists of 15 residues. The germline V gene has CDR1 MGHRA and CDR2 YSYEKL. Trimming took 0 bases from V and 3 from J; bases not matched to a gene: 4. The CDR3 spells CASSQERTGIYEQYF. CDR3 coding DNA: TGCGCCAGCAGCCAAGAGCGGACAGGGATCTACGAGCAGTACTTC.

CDR3 sequence (DNA): TGTGCCAGCAGTTCCCCCTATGGGGGGAGTTACGAGCAGTACTTC. Translated: CASSSPYGGSYEQYF. This chain links TRBV28 with TRBJ2-7; perhaps TRBD2 as D (6 bases). The CDR3 is made up of 15 amino acids. The germline V gene encodes CDR1 MDHEN and CDR2 SYDVKM. The V end was cut by 4 bases, the J end by 4 bases, with 17 bases between.

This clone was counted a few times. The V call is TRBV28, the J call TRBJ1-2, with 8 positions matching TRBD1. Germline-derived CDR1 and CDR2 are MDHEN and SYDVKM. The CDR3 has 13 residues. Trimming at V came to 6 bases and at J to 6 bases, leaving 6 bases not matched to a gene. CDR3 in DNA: TGTGCCAGCAGATGGACAGGGTGGGATGGCTACACCTTC. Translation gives CASRWTGWDGYTF.

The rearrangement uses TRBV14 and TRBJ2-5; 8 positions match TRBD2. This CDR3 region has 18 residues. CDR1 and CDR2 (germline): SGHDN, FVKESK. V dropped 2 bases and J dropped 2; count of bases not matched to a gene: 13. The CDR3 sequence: CASSQRTSGPYIQETQYF. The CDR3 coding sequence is TGTGCCAGCAGCCAAAGAACTAGCGGTCCATACATTCAAGAGACCCAGTACTTC.

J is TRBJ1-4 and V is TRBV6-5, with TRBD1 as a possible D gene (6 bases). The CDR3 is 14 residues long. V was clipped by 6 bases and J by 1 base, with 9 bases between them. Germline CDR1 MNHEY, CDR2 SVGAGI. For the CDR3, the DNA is TGTGCCAGCAGATTCAGGGGAACTAATGAAAAACTGTTTTTT. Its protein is CASRFRGTNEKLFF.

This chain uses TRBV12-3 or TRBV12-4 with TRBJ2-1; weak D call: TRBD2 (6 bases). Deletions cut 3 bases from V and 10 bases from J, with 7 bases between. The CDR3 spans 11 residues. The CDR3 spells CASSLGGEQFF. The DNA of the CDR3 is TGTGCCAGCAGTTTGGGAGGCGAGCAGTTCTTC.

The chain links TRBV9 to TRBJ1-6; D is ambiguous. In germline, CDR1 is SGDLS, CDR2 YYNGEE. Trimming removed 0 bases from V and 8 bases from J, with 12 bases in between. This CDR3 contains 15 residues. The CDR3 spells CASSVDVLRDSPLHF. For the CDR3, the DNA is TGTGCCAGCAGCGTAGATGTACTGAGGGATTCACCCCTCCACTTT.

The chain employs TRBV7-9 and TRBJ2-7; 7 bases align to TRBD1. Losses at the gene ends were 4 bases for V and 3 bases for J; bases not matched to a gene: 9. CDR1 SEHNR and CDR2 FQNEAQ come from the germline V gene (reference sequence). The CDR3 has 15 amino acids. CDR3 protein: CASSYMDRPNYEQYF. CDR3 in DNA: TGTGCCAGCAGCTATATGGACAGGCCGAACTACGAGCAGTACTTC.

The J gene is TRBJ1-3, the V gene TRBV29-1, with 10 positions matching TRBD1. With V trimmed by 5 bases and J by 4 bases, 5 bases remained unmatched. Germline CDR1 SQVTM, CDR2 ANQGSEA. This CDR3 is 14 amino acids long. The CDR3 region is CSVSGQGLGNTIYF. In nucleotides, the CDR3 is TGCAGCGTTTCGGGACAGGGGTTGGGAAACACCATATATTTT.

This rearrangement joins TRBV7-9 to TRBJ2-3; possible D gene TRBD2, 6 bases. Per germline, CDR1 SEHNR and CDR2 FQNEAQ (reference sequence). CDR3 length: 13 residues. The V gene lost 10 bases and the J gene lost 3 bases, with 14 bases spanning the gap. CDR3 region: CAIEGGITDTQYF. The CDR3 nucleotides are TGTGCCATTGAAGGCGGGATTACAGATACGCAGTATTTT. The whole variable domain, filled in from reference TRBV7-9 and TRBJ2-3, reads DTGVSQNPRHKITKRGQNVTFRCDPISEHNRLYWYRQTLGQGPEFLTYFQNEAQLEKSRLLSDRFSAERPKGSFSTLEIQRTEQGDSAMYLCAIEGGITDTQYFGPGTRLTVL.

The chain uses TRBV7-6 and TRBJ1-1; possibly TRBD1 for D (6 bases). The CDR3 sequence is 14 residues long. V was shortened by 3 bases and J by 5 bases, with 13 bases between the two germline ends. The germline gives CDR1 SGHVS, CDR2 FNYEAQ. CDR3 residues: CASSFRYRDTEAFF. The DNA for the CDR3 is TGTGCCAGCAGCTTTCGTTACAGGGATACTGAAGCTTTCTTT.

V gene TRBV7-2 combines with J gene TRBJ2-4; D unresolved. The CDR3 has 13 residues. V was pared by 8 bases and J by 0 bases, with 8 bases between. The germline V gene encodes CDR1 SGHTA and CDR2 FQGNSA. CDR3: CASGEVAKNIQYF. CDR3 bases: TGTGCCAGCGGTGAGGTAGCCAAAAACATTCAGTACTTC.

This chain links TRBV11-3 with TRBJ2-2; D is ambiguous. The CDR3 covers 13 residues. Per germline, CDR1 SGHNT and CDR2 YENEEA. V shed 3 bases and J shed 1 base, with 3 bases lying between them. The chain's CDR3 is CASSFLNTGELFF. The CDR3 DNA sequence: TGTGCCAGCAGCTTCCTGAACACCGGGGAGCTGTTTTTT.

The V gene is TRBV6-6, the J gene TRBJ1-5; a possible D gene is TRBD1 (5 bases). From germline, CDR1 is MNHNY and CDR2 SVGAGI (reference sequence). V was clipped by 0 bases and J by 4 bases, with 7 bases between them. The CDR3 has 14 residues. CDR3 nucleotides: TGTGCCAGCAGTTACTCGGGGGGGAATCAGCCCCAGCATTTT. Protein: CASSYSGGNQPQHF.